Described below is a single TCR beta chain sequence and its context. CD45RO-negative CD8 cells positively selected for CCR7 made up the naive population, which excluded terminally differentiated effector memory CD45RA+ cells. This sample was taken from a study of shared clonotypes between healthy human individuals. There are 12 residues in the CDR3. Germline loops: CDR1 SGHRS, CDR2 YFSETQ. The V end was cut by 4 bases, the J end by 5 bases, with 10 bases between. Repertoires were generated with immunoSEQ multiplex PCR, while TCRdb's copy carries only in-frame clones and drops some. Of around 610,000 clones listed, approximately 96% were seen once; the top ten hold roughly 0.1%.

Input material: naive CD8+ T cells sorted from blood. The TCR sequence derives from a woman aged 25 to 39 in good health. This sequence joins TRBV5-1 and TRBJ2-7, with a tentative D call TRBD1 (6 bases). In nucleotides, the CDR3 is TGCGCCAGCAGCCCCAGGGGTAACGAGCAGTACTTC. Its protein is CASSPRGNEQYF.